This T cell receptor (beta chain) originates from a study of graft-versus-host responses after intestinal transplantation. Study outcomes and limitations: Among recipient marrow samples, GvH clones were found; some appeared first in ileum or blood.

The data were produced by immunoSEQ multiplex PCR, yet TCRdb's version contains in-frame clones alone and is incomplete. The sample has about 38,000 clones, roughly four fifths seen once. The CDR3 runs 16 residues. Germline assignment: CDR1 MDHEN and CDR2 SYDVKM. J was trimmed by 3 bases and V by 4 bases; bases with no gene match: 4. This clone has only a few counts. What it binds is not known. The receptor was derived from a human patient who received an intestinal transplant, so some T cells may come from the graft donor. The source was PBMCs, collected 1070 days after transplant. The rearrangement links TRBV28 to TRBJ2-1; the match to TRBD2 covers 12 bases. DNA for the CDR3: TGTGCCAGCAGTTCGACTAGCGGGAGTGGCTACAATGAGCAGTTCTTC. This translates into CASSSTSGSGYNEQFF.